These T cell receptor beta chains were read from a single sample in a study of CD8 T cells in ankylosing spondylitis. One entry per CDR3 protein, called by TCRdb with MiXCR from the 5' RACE reads. The repertoire holds 30,000 to 40,000 distinct CDR3 sequences, with roughly 7.2% as singletons. The material sequenced was blood, either unsorted or a sorted T cell fraction (not recorded which). These receptors were collected from a male donor with ankylosing spondylitis or in good health (not recorded which). Each CDR3 is given without its conserved first and last residue. Each record gives: V gene, J gene, CDR3 protein.

V: TRBV7-2; J: TRBJ1-3; CDR3: ASSLIGAGNTIY
V: TRBV5-5; J: TRBJ1-1; CDR3: ASSVVGRGAEAF
V: TRBV20-1; J: TRBJ2-1; CDR3: SAVAGGVNEQF
V: TRBV28; J: TRBJ2-2; CDR3: ASSSSTSGYANTGELF
V: TRBV28; J: TRBJ2-3; CDR3: ASSPSSGIASTDTQY
V: TRBV7-2; J: TRBJ2-3; CDR3: ASSVGLAGVSDTQY
V: TRBV3-1; J: TRBJ2-2; CDR3: ASSYTNTGELF
V: TRBV11-2; J: TRBJ2-3; CDR3: ASSLDLTSGFVDTQY
V: TRBV12-3/TRBV12-4; J: TRBJ1-1; CDR3: ASTPQLGFTEAF
V: TRBV5-1; J: TRBJ1-2; CDR3: ASSLAGTDGYT
V: TRBV20-1; J: TRBJ1-4; CDR3: SARDARDEKLF
V: TRBV20-1; J: TRBJ2-7; CDR3: SALPLAGATTYEQY
V: TRBV7-9; J: TRBJ1-1; CDR3: ASSSGTSEAF
V: TRBV7-9; J: TRBJ2-2; CDR3: ASSPSVMTNTGELF
V: TRBV6-1; J: TRBJ1-1; CDR3: ASSKTGFGAEAF
V: TRBV11-1; J: TRBJ2-1; CDR3: ASSSTVPGLGGIDEQF
V: TRBV5-1; J: TRBJ2-1; CDR3: ASSLMGPQGNEQF
V: TRBV11-2; J: TRBJ2-5; CDR3: ASSKGAQETQY
V: TRBV2; J: TRBJ2-3; CDR3: ASKMLEGPDTQY
V: TRBV24-1; J: TRBJ2-5; CDR3: ATSDPGTGERETQY
V: TRBV29-1; J: TRBJ2-7; CDR3: SVVLPLVLSGSSYEQY
V: TRBV20-1; J: TRBJ2-1; CDR3: SARDFGRDNNEQF
V: TRBV13; J: TRBJ2-1; CDR3: ASSLTGQEYNEQF
V: TRBV20-1; J: TRBJ2-2; CDR3: SARVSNGELF
V: TRBV5-1; J: TRBJ2-2; CDR3: ASSLGRDAGELF
V: TRBV14; J: TRBJ1-5; CDR3: ASSPGTGHPTEQPQH
V: TRBV7-9; J: TRBJ2-1; CDR3: ASSMTDRVDEQF
V: TRBV2; J: TRBJ2-2; CDR3: ASRGLAGPTGELF
V: TRBV5-5; J: TRBJ1-1; CDR3: ASSIGAGSEAF
V: TRBV11-2; J: TRBJ2-1; CDR3: ASSSKPPLAGFSYNEQF
V: TRBV20-1; J: TRBJ2-4; CDR3: SARGGQREAKNIQY
V: TRBV19; J: TRBJ1-2; CDR3: ASSLRENGYT
V: TRBV20-1; J: TRBJ2-7; CDR3: SAGTGTQTYEQY
V: TRBV7-2; J: TRBJ1-1; CDR3: ASSKTLRGTEAF
V: TRBV20-1; J: TRBJ2-7; CDR3: SGRVGPYEQY
V: TRBV6-5; J: TRBJ2-7; CDR3: ASSYEGPLTRESYEQY
V: TRBV7-8; J: TRBJ2-5; CDR3: ASSFRVQETQY
V: TRBV29-1; J: TRBJ2-5; CDR3: SVTIGQGGQETQY
V: TRBV3-1; J: TRBJ2-1; CDR3: ASSQLRQASSYNEQF
V: TRBV7-6; J: TRBJ2-1; CDR3: ASSPLTSFEQF
V: TRBV4-1; J: TRBJ2-1; CDR3: ASSPKRGNWVNEQF
V: TRBV5-1; J: TRBJ2-2; CDR3: ASSLYMLRATGELF